A selection of T cell receptor beta chains follows, all from one sample in a study of blood T cell repertoires in COVID-19. The repertoire was sequenced with immunoSEQ multiplex PCR; TCRdb's copy has only in-frame clones and lacks some. Of 150,000 to 200,000 clones listed, around 86% are singletons. The sequenced sample was peripheral blood. These receptors were taken from a woman aged 80 or over in a cohort sampled during active or convalescent COVID-19. CDR3s leave out the opening cysteine and the closing phenylalanine or tryptophan. The order of the fields is J gene, V gene, D gene, clone size, CDR3 protein. D genes are given only for firm matches. Rows may omit the clone size; those that give it use once, few, many or a size class.

j_gene: TRBJ1-3
v_gene: TRBV28
d_gene: .
abundance: .
CDR3aa: ASSSPLILYYPILY

j_gene: TRBJ1-2
v_gene: TRBV19
d_gene: TRBD1
abundance: .
CDR3aa: ASGDSPNYGYT

j_gene: TRBJ1-4
v_gene: TRBV5-1
d_gene: .
abundance: .
CDR3aa: ASSPWEAGATNEKLF

j_gene: TRBJ1-2
v_gene: TRBV7-2
d_gene: .
abundance: .
CDR3aa: ASSLRLAGYGYT

j_gene: TRBJ1-4
v_gene: TRBV28
d_gene: .
abundance: .
CDR3aa: ASSFYRNEKLF

j_gene: TRBJ2-7
v_gene: TRBV5-4
d_gene: TRBD1
abundance: .
CDR3aa: ASSSWTGGGQY

j_gene: TRBJ1-3
v_gene: TRBV27
d_gene: .
abundance: .
CDR3aa: ASRTSSGNTIY

j_gene: TRBJ1-1
v_gene: TRBV19
d_gene: TRBD1
abundance: .
CDR3aa: ASSTRTGGGNTEAF

j_gene: TRBJ1-5
v_gene: TRBV29-1
d_gene: TRBD1
abundance: .
CDR3aa: SAVSGGSNQPQH

j_gene: TRBJ1-2
v_gene: TRBV11-2
d_gene: .
abundance: .
CDR3aa: ASSPLQGTVFYGYT

j_gene: TRBJ1-5
v_gene: TRBV4-1
d_gene: TRBD1
abundance: once
CDR3aa: ASSQTDRGQGNQPQH

j_gene: TRBJ1-5
v_gene: TRBV30
d_gene: .
abundance: .
CDR3aa: AWSVTVPGNQPQH

j_gene: TRBJ2-7
v_gene: TRBV3-1/TRBV3-2
d_gene: TRBD1
abundance: .
CDR3aa: ASSQAGAGGGEQY

j_gene: TRBJ2-3
v_gene: TRBV25-1
d_gene: .
abundance: once
CDR3aa: ASSESPGQTQY

j_gene: TRBJ1-4
v_gene: TRBV28
d_gene: .
abundance: .
CDR3aa: ASRSSGAGENEKLF

j_gene: TRBJ1-5
v_gene: TRBV29-1
d_gene: TRBD1
abundance: .
CDR3aa: SVGGGNNQPQH

j_gene: TRBJ1-5
v_gene: TRBV14
d_gene: .
abundance: .
CDR3aa: ASSQDARVSNQPQH

j_gene: TRBJ1-4
v_gene: TRBV4-3
d_gene: .
abundance: .
CDR3aa: ASSQDLLNSPNEKLF

j_gene: TRBJ2-5
v_gene: TRBV6-5
d_gene: .
abundance: .
CDR3aa: ASRVGLRETQY

j_gene: TRBJ2-2
v_gene: TRBV9
d_gene: .
abundance: .
CDR3aa: ASSVGGGNTGELF

j_gene: TRBJ2-7
v_gene: TRBV30
d_gene: .
abundance: .
CDR3aa: AWRKTVSYEQY

j_gene: TRBJ2-5
v_gene: TRBV7-2
d_gene: TRBD1
abundance: .
CDR3aa: ASSSQGTETQY

j_gene: TRBJ2-1
v_gene: TRBV18
d_gene: TRBD1
abundance: .
CDR3aa: ASSPGTVNEQF

j_gene: TRBJ1-3
v_gene: TRBV6-5
d_gene: TRBD1
abundance: .
CDR3aa: ASSRDRGPDTIY

j_gene: TRBJ2-3
v_gene: TRBV7-8
d_gene: TRBD2
abundance: .
CDR3aa: ASSFLRRGAMATDTQY

j_gene: TRBJ2-3
v_gene: TRBV5-5
d_gene: TRBD2
abundance: .
CDR3aa: ASSLYRFSSGISTDTQY

j_gene: TRBJ2-5
v_gene: TRBV7-9
d_gene: .
abundance: .
CDR3aa: TSSPLETQY